The rows below give T cell receptor beta chains drawn from one sample of a study of early stage breast cancer tumors. The protocol was immunoSEQ multiplex PCR, while the TCRdb copy is restricted to in-frame clones and leaves out a portion. The sample consists of roughly 30,000 clones, under 60% of them appearing once. Source material: breast tumor tissue. These receptors all come from a person aged 50 to 59 with breast cancer. CDR3s leave out the opening cysteine and the closing phenylalanine or tryptophan. The D gene is left open where the match is weak.

v_gene: TRBV30
d_gene: .
len: 13
CDR3aa: AWSVYNFKNTEAF

v_gene: TRBV18
d_gene: .
len: 13
CDR3aa: ASSPQDGKIVGYT

v_gene: TRBV18
d_gene: .
len: 13
CDR3aa: ASSLMEGAVETQY

v_gene: TRBV7-9
d_gene: .
len: 13
CDR3aa: ASSFGQRTNEKLF

v_gene: TRBV30
d_gene: .
len: 11
CDR3aa: AWSVDQGTPLH

v_gene: TRBV5-1
d_gene: .
len: 13
CDR3aa: ASSPRPGTIYGYT

v_gene: TRBV20-1
d_gene: TRBD1
len: 9
CDR3aa: GTVEQTEAF

v_gene: TRBV5-6
d_gene: TRBD2
len: 13
CDR3aa: ASSPSGSLLDTQY

v_gene: TRBV29-1
d_gene: .
len: 11
CDR3aa: SVEEAGLDTQY

v_gene: TRBV21-1
d_gene: .
len: 14
CDR3aa: ASSKAPLVNYETQY

v_gene: TRBV7-3
d_gene: .
len: 10
CDR3aa: ASSFGDHGYT

v_gene: TRBV5-6
d_gene: TRBD1
len: 11
CDR3aa: ASSSGQVYGYT

v_gene: TRBV6-5
d_gene: .
len: 13
CDR3aa: ASRPDRALNQPQH

v_gene: TRBV4-3
d_gene: .
len: 9
CDR3aa: ASSQGGELF

v_gene: TRBV6-5
d_gene: TRBD1
len: 13
CDR3aa: ASSYRQGARNEQF

v_gene: TRBV9
d_gene: TRBD1
len: 14
CDR3aa: ASSPYQGVDSDTQY

v_gene: TRBV7-9
d_gene: .
len: 12
CDR3aa: ASSLDTIQETQY

v_gene: TRBV6-1
d_gene: TRBD1
len: 13
CDR3aa: ASSEYRGQGETQY

v_gene: TRBV10-2
d_gene: .
len: 13
CDR3aa: ASSGLGGGNTEAF

v_gene: TRBV4-3
d_gene: .
len: 14
CDR3aa: ASSQDPLPGNYGYT

v_gene: TRBV5-3
d_gene: .
len: 14
CDR3aa: ARSLRKDGFRHEQY

v_gene: TRBV9
d_gene: .
len: 14
CDR3aa: ASSASGGHSGNTIY

v_gene: TRBV6-5
d_gene: .
len: 12
CDR3aa: ASSLGSGRREQF

v_gene: TRBV25-1
d_gene: TRBD2
len: 12
CDR3aa: ASSLAGYYNEQF

v_gene: TRBV6-5
d_gene: .
len: 14
CDR3aa: ASSYSYGYSNQPQH

v_gene: TRBV7-8
d_gene: .
len: 14
CDR3aa: ASSLAVVGVLYEQY

v_gene: TRBV7-9
d_gene: TRBD2
len: 9
CDR3aa: ASGLVDTQY

v_gene: TRBV5-4
d_gene: .
len: 13
CDR3aa: ASSSQDSTTTEAF

v_gene: TRBV10-3
d_gene: TRBD1
len: 10
CDR3aa: AINRGNTEAF

v_gene: TRBV9
d_gene: TRBD2
len: 14
CDR3aa: ASSVAAGGKEETQY

v_gene: TRBV19
d_gene: .
len: 13
CDR3aa: ASSTTSSGANVLT

v_gene: TRBV6-5
d_gene: TRBD1
len: 11
CDR3aa: ASRGTVPYEQY

v_gene: TRBV2
d_gene: .
len: 13
CDR3aa: ASSAGLRNTGELF

v_gene: TRBV6-1
d_gene: .
len: 10
CDR3aa: ASRRLSSEQY

v_gene: TRBV9
d_gene: .
len: 14
CDR3aa: ASSVGVGPFSYEQY

v_gene: TRBV5-5
d_gene: .
len: 16
CDR3aa: ASSSDSQRTIAKNIQY

v_gene: TRBV28
d_gene: TRBD1
len: 17
CDR3aa: ASSSRTGGDGSDDYGYT

v_gene: TRBV4-1
d_gene: .
len: 13
CDR3aa: ASSQTSATVAEAF

v_gene: TRBV18
d_gene: TRBD1
len: 15
CDR3aa: ASSPPSLVRGLDGYT

v_gene: TRBV27
d_gene: .
len: 12
CDR3aa: ASSLRSSYNEQF

v_gene: TRBV10-2
d_gene: .
len: 11
CDR3aa: ASSTAPYNEQF

v_gene: TRBV6-6
d_gene: TRBD2
len: 11
CDR3aa: ASQSSGLAKQF